This T cell receptor beta chain was recovered during a study of blood T cell repertoires in COVID-19. Study-wide context: From the United States, Italy and Spain came samples of acute and convalescent COVID-19. Sample material is recorded as cDNA or gDNA derived from T cells, B-cell-depleted T cells, or PBMCs.

Original data processing: Amplification with reference gene primers provided the estimates of nucleated cell counts. The data were produced by immunoSEQ multiplex PCR, yet TCRdb's version contains in-frame clones alone and is incomplete. That table supplies the V and J calls and clone size; D and trimming were determined from the DNA. Of about 24,000 clones in the sample, about 89% were seen once. Looked up from germline, CDR1 is MNHEY and CDR2 is SMNVEV (reference sequence). The CDR3 totals 20 residues. V lost 3 bases to trimming and J lost 9 bases; unmatched junction nucleotides: 17. Specimen: peripheral blood. The receptor was isolated from a man in his forties or fifties with active COVID-19. The rearrangement uses TRBV27 and TRBJ2-1, with 16 positions matching TRBD2. CDR3 protein: CASSFLKSGTSGGAIVEQFF. The CDR3 DNA sequence: TGTGCCAGCAGTTTCCTCAAATCGGGGACTAGCGGGGGGGCGATCGTTGAGCAGTTCTTC.